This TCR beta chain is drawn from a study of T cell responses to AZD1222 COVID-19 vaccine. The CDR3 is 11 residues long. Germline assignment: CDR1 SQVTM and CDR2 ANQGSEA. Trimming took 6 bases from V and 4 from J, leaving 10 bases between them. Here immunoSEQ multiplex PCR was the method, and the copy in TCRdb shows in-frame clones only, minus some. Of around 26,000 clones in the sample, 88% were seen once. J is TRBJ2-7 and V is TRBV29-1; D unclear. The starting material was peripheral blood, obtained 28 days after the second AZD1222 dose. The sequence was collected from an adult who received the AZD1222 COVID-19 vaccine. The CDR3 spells CSVVHGYEQYF. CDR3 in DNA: TGCAGCGTCGTCCACGGGTACGAGCAGTACTTC.